This TCR beta chain was profiled in a study of chronic HIV infection and antiretroviral therapy. TCRdb re-derived calls from the 5' RACE reads in MiXCR, one entry per CDR3 protein. The sample yields tens of thousands of distinct CDR3 sequences, roughly 8.8% seen once. This clonotype has at least ten counts. The CDR3 is 15 residues long. Germline trimming cut 0 bases from V and 4 bases from J; bases unmatched to any gene: 5. Germline V gene data show CDR1 as SGHRS and CDR2 as YFSETQ. The sequenced material came from peripheral blood. The chain is built from TRBV5-1 and TRBJ2-5; 8 bases align to TRBD1. The receptor was derived from an adult who had HIV and had not received antiretroviral therapy, or was an uninfected healthy control (not recorded which). The CDR3, as DNA: TGCGCCAGCAGCTTGGCGGACAGGGTGTCAGAGACCCAGTACTTC. Amino acid sequence: CASSLADRVSETQYF. The full variable domain, with the rest looked up from reference TRBV5-1 and TRBJ2-5, is KAGVTQTPRYLIKTRGQQVTLSCSPISGHRSVSWYQQTPGQGLQFLFEYFSETQRNKGNFPGRFSGRQFSNSRSEMNVSTLELGDSALYLCASSLADRVSETQYFGPGTRLLVL.